This entry lists 9 T cell receptor beta chains sequenced from one sample in a study of shared clonotypes between healthy human individuals. Clones were read by immunoSEQ multiplex PCR, and TCRdb kept only the in-frame ones, dropping some. The data hold about 2 million clones, with approximately 95% observed a single time. Naivety among CD8 cells was defined by CD45RO negativity and positive CCR7 selection, thereby excluding terminally differentiated effector memory CD45RA+ cells. The sequenced sample was naive CD8+ T cells sorted from blood. The receptors come from a young man in good health.

The chain recombines TRBV5-5 with TRBJ2-1; the match to TRBD2 covers 10 bases. The CDR3 has 17 residues. V trimming: 2 bases; J trimming: 5 bases; junction bases outside the gene matches: 10. The V gene's germline CDR1 is SGHKS and CDR2 YYEKEE (reference sequence). CDR3 sequence: CASSFGVAGGLDNEQFF. The CDR3 nucleotides are TGTGCCAGCAGCTTCGGGGTAGCGGGGGGACTCGACAATGAGCAGTTCTTC.

CDR3 DNA sequence: TGTGCCAGCAGCTTTGACGGGGAAGAGACCCAGTACTTC. Its translation: CASSFDGEETQYF. The J gene is TRBJ2-5, the V gene TRBV7-8; D perhaps matches TRBD2 (5 bases). The CDR3 has 13 residues. Trimming cost V 3 bases and J 3 bases, with 8 bases left between them. Germline-derived CDR1 and CDR2 are SGHVS and FQNEAQ.

V gene TRBV5-1 combines with J gene TRBJ2-1; tentatively, D is TRBD2 (5 bases). With 0 bases removed from V and 9 bases from J, the gap between germline ends came to 10 bases. CDR3 length: 13 amino acids. The germline V gene has CDR1 SGHRS and CDR2 YFSETQ. The CDR3 bases are TGCGCCAGCAGCTTGGCCCCGGGAAGTGAGCAGTTCTTC. It is translated as CASSLAPGSEQFF.

The V and J genes are TRBV14 and TRBJ1-2, with no clear D. Between the trimmed V and J ends, which lost 1 base and 5 bases, there was a span of 14 bases. The CDR3 loop spans 15 amino acids. Germline V gene lookup returns CDR1 SGHDN and CDR2 FVKESK. The CDR3, as DNA: TGTGCCAGCAGCCAAGCAGGAGATCCTAGATATGGCTACACCTTC. Translation: CASSQAGDPRYGYTF.

V gene TRBV23-1 combines with J gene TRBJ2-7, with a weak D call TRBD1 (6 bases). TRBV23-1 is an ORF for which the function is uncertain. The CDR3 covers 14 residues. V lost 10 bases to trimming and J lost 0 bases, with 16 bases between them. Written as DNA, the CDR3 is TGCGCCACTTCCGGACAGAAGGACTCCTACGAGCAGTACTTC. It translates to CATSGQKDSYEQYF.

The rearrangement joins TRBV7-8 to TRBJ2-7; TRBD2 aligns across 9 bases. Per germline, CDR1 SGHVS and CDR2 FQNEAQ. J was trimmed by 0 bases and V by 3 bases; bases with no gene match: 6. The CDR3 covers 16 residues. CDR3 sequence: CASSLGREGDSYEQYF. The DNA for the CDR3 is TGTGCCAGCAGCTTGGGGCGGGAGGGCGACTCCTACGAGCAGTACTTC.

Here the CDR3 reads CASSLNRGAYEQYF. CDR3 DNA: TGTGCCAGCAGCTTGAACAGGGGAGCCTACGAGCAGTACTTC. The V gene is TRBV5-5, the J gene TRBJ2-7; the match to TRBD1 covers 7 bases. From germline, CDR1 is SGHKS and CDR2 YYEKEE (reference sequence). This CDR3 spans 14 amino acids. V lost 1 base to trimming and J lost 2 bases; unmatched junction nucleotides: 3.

The chain links TRBV5-1 to TRBJ2-1, with a possible D match to TRBD2 (5 bases). Trimming left V 0 bases short and J 0 bases short, with 10 bases between. The CDR3 is 16 residues long. Germline V gives CDR1 SGHRS, CDR2 YFSETQ. The CDR3 sequence is CASSLGPGSSYNEQFF. DNA for the CDR3: TGCGCCAGCAGCTTGGGTCCGGGAAGCTCCTACAATGAGCAGTTCTTC.

This chain joins TRBV27 and TRBJ2-1; possibly TRBD2 for D (6 bases). V was shortened by 2 bases and J by 2 bases, with 13 bases between the two germline ends. The germline V gene encodes CDR1 MNHEY and CDR2 SMNVEV (reference sequence). The CDR3 runs to 16 residues. The chain's CDR3 is CASSLPLSGAYNEQFF. CDR3 nucleotide sequence: TGTGCCAGCAGTTTACCCCTTAGCGGTGCCTACAATGAGCAGTTCTTC.